This is a list of T cell receptor beta chains from one sample in a study of T cell repertoires in cytomegalovirus infection. TCRdb ran MiXCR on the reads and lists one entry per CDR3 protein. The sample yields roughly 80,000 distinct CDR3 sequences, roughly 39% seen once. What these receptors recognize is not known. Sequenced here: CD8+ T cells from cultured PBMCs, sampled from culture after CMV antigen stimulation. These receptors were obtained from a human donor in good health (CMV status not recorded). Some clones in this sample may be carry-over from other donors' samples. CDR3s include the opening cysteine and the closing phenylalanine or tryptophan. Fields, in order: clone size, V gene, J gene, D gene, CDR3 length, CDR3 protein, CDR3 DNA. The D gene is left open where the match is weak. Clone size is stated in some rows and not others, as once, few, many or a class when expanded.

many	TRBV20-1	TRBJ1-1	NA	17	CSARGSVPGRVNTEAFF	TGCAGTGCTAGAGGCTCCGTTCCGGGACGGGTCAACACTGAAGCTTTCTTT
NA	TRBV7-7	TRBJ2-1	TRBD2	15	CASSDTSGGYNEQFF	TGTGCTAGCAGCGATACTAGCGGGGGTTACAATGAGCAGTTCTTC
few	TRBV7-2	TRBJ1-1	NA	15	CASSLVISGSDEAFF	TGTGCCAGCAGCTTAGTAATTTCAGGCTCGGATGAAGCTTTCTTT
NA	TRBV5-1	TRBJ1-2	NA	14	CASSSEAGGYGYTF	TGCGCCAGCAGCTCGGAAGCAGGTGGCTATGGCTACACCTTC
few	TRBV11-1	TRBJ2-1	NA	20	CASSHPALGTVAAEYNEQFF	TGTGCCAGCAGCCACCCCGCCCTAGGGACCGTTGCGGCGGAGTACAATGAGCAGTTCTTC
NA	TRBV7-6	TRBJ2-7	NA	12	CASSTPSSEQYF	TGTGCCAGCAGCACTCCTAGCTCCGAGCAGTACTTC
few	TRBV4-3	TRBJ2-1	NA	16	CASSQEGWVGDNEQFF	TGCGCCAGCAGCCAAGAGGGCTGGGTAGGGGACAATGAGCAGTTCTTC
few	TRBV7-8	TRBJ2-4	NA	16	CASSLERWGDKNIQYF	TGTGCCAGCAGCTTAGAGAGATGGGGAGACAAAAACATTCAGTACTTC
few	TRBV7-8	TRBJ1-1	TRBD1	15	CASSLIGQVNTEAFF	TGTGCCAGCAGCTTGATAGGACAGGTGAACACTGAAGCTTTCTTT
few	TRBV7-6	TRBJ1-1	NA	14	CASSSVGRSTEAFF	TGTGCCAGCAGCTCGGTAGGGAGGAGCACTGAAGCTTTCTTT
NA	TRBV7-2	TRBJ1-4	NA	15	CASSSHMGLDEKLFF	TGTGCCAGCAGCTCACACATGGGTCTAGATGAAAAACTGTTTTTT
NA	TRBV7-9	TRBJ2-3	TRBD1	17	CASSLDLPGQGPDTQYF	TGTGCCAGCAGCTTAGACCTACCGGGACAGGGACCAGATACGCAGTATTTT
few	TRBV7-6	TRBJ2-5	NA	15	CASSLAPRGGETQYF	TGTGCCAGCAGCTTAGCGCCCAGGGGGGGAGAGACCCAGTACTTC
NA	TRBV12-3/TRBV12-4	TRBJ2-3	NA	13	CASSRGTADTQYF	TGTGCCAGCAGCCGAGGGACCGCAGATACGCAGTATTTT
NA	TRBV27	TRBJ1-5	NA	14	CASSPGISNQPQHF	TGTGCCAGCAGCCCCGGGATTAGCAATCAGCCCCAGCATTTT
NA	TRBV29-1	TRBJ2-3	TRBD2	14	CSARLADPTDTQYF	TGCAGCGCTAGACTAGCCGATCCCACAGATACGCAGTATTTT
NA	TRBV4-1	TRBJ2-5	TRBD2	15	CASSLVSGGAETQYF	TGCGCCAGCAGCCTCGTGAGCGGGGGGGCGGAGACCCAGTACTTC